A selection of T cell receptor beta chains follows, all from one sample in a study of blood T cell repertoires in COVID-19. TCRdb's copy holds only in-frame clones and misses some; the assay was immunoSEQ multiplex PCR. This sample has 310,000 or so clones, with 75% to 90% found just once. Sequencing input: peripheral blood. These receptors all stem from a woman aged 45-60 years who had recovered from COVID-19. Each CDR3 is given with its conserved first and last residue. The order of the fields is D gene, clone size, J gene, V gene, CDR3 DNA, CDR3 protein. D genes are given only for firm matches. Size is omitted from some rows. Given values are once, few, many or a class for expanded clones.

d_call: TRBD1
clone_size: few
j_call: TRBJ1-2
v_call: TRBV5-1
cdr3_nt: TGCGCCAGCAGCTTAACCGGGACAGGGAACTATGGCTACACCTTC
cdr3_aa: CASSLTGTGNYGYTF

d_call: TRBD2
clone_size: NA
j_call: TRBJ2-2
v_call: TRBV29-1
cdr3_nt: TGCAGCGTTCTAGCGGGAGGGAACACCGGGGAGCTGTTTTTT
cdr3_aa: CSVLAGGNTGELFF

d_call: NA
clone_size: NA
j_call: TRBJ1-1
v_call: TRBV5-1
cdr3_nt: TGCGCCAGCAGCTTGCGGGGGGCTACCACTGAAGCTTTCTTT
cdr3_aa: CASSLRGATTEAFF

d_call: TRBD1
clone_size: NA
j_call: TRBJ1-1
v_call: TRBV4-1
cdr3_nt: TGCGCCAGCAGCCAACTGGGACAGGGGGTCCCTGAAGCTTTCTTT
cdr3_aa: CASSQLGQGVPEAFF

d_call: NA
clone_size: NA
j_call: TRBJ2-7
v_call: TRBV6-2/TRBV6-3
cdr3_nt: TGTGCCAGCAGCCCCCACTACGAGCAGTACTTC
cdr3_aa: CASSPHYEQYF

d_call: TRBD1
clone_size: NA
j_call: TRBJ1-2
v_call: TRBV4-3
cdr3_nt: TGCGCCAGCAGCCAAGAGGGGACAGGGCGAAGTGGCTACACCTTC
cdr3_aa: CASSQEGTGRSGYTF

d_call: NA
clone_size: NA
j_call: TRBJ1-3
v_call: TRBV18
cdr3_nt: TGTGCCAGCTCACGGGACACCACGAACACCATATATTTT
cdr3_aa: CASSRDTTNTIYF

d_call: NA
clone_size: few
j_call: TRBJ1-2
v_call: TRBV29-1
cdr3_nt: TGCAGCGTTGGCTACGGGGAGGGCACCTTC
cdr3_aa: CSVGYGEGTF

d_call: TRBD1
clone_size: NA
j_call: TRBJ1-2
v_call: TRBV5-1
cdr3_nt: TGCGCCAGCAGCCACATGGGACAGGGGGATGGCTACACCTTC
cdr3_aa: CASSHMGQGDGYTF

d_call: TRBD1
clone_size: NA
j_call: TRBJ2-4
v_call: TRBV11-2
cdr3_nt: TGTGCCAGCAGCGCACCCTCCCACGGGACAGGGGGTCTGAGGAACATTCAGTACTTC
cdr3_aa: CASSAPSHGTGGLRNIQYF

d_call: NA
clone_size: NA
j_call: TRBJ1-2
v_call: TRBV12-3/TRBV12-4
cdr3_nt: TGTGCCAGCAGTTTACTCAGGGAGGGGGGCTACACCTTC
cdr3_aa: CASSLLREGGYTF

d_call: TRBD1
clone_size: NA
j_call: TRBJ2-2
v_call: TRBV5-1
cdr3_nt: TGCGCCAGCAGCCGGGCGGGGACAGGATTCACCGGGGAGCTGTTTTTT
cdr3_aa: CASSRAGTGFTGELFF

d_call: TRBD2
clone_size: NA
j_call: TRBJ2-7
v_call: TRBV5-1
cdr3_nt: TGCGCCAGCAGCTACGGGACTAGCGGGACCTACGAGCAGTACTTC
cdr3_aa: CASSYGTSGTYEQYF

d_call: TRBD1
clone_size: NA
j_call: TRBJ2-2
v_call: TRBV25-1
cdr3_nt: TGTGCCAGCAGTGAATGGACAGGGGTCCCCGGGGAGCTGTTTTTT
cdr3_aa: CASSEWTGVPGELFF

d_call: NA
clone_size: NA
j_call: TRBJ2-2
v_call: TRBV2
cdr3_nt: TGTGCCAGCAGCGCTAGGCTAACGAGTACCGGGGAGCTGTTTTTT
cdr3_aa: CASSARLTSTGELFF

d_call: TRBD1
clone_size: NA
j_call: TRBJ1-1
v_call: TRBV19
cdr3_nt: TGTGCCAGTAGTACAGGGACAGGGGTCGGCAATGAAGCTTTCTTT
cdr3_aa: CASSTGTGVGNEAFF

d_call: NA
clone_size: few
j_call: TRBJ2-5
v_call: TRBV7-6
cdr3_nt: TGTGCCAGCAGCTTACGGCAGGGTCCGGGAGAGACCCAGTACTTC
cdr3_aa: CASSLRQGPGETQYF

d_call: NA
clone_size: NA
j_call: TRBJ2-2
v_call: TRBV5-4
cdr3_nt: TGTGCCAGCAGCTTGGGTACCCGCGGGGCCACCGGGGAGCTGTTTTTT
cdr3_aa: CASSLGTRGATGELFF

d_call: NA
clone_size: once
j_call: TRBJ1-4
v_call: TRBV21-1
cdr3_nt: TGTGCCAGCAGCACTCTTACAGGGGTCGATGAAAAACTGTTTTTT
cdr3_aa: CASSTLTGVDEKLFF

d_call: TRBD1
clone_size: NA
j_call: TRBJ2-1
v_call: TRBV7-2
cdr3_nt: TGTGCCAGCAGCTTAAGGTGGGACAGGGTTGGTCCCAATGAGCAGTTCTTC
cdr3_aa: CASSLRWDRVGPNEQFF

d_call: TRBD2
clone_size: NA
j_call: TRBJ2-1
v_call: TRBV27
cdr3_nt: TGTGCCAGCAGTTTTAGGACTAGCGGGAGCACTGAGCAGTTCTTC
cdr3_aa: CASSFRTSGSTEQFF

d_call: TRBD1
clone_size: NA
j_call: TRBJ1-5
v_call: TRBV7-8
cdr3_nt: TGTGCCAGCAGCTTAGCCACAGGGGCGCAGCCCCAGCATTTT
cdr3_aa: CASSLATGAQPQHF

d_call: NA
clone_size: few
j_call: TRBJ1-3
v_call: TRBV7-8
cdr3_nt: TGTGCCAGCAGCCCCGGCCCGGGTCGCTCTGGAAACACCATATATTTT
cdr3_aa: CASSPGPGRSGNTIYF

d_call: NA
clone_size: NA
j_call: TRBJ1-2
v_call: TRBV4-3
cdr3_nt: TGCGCCAGCAGCCAAGGCCAGCAGGGAAACTATGGCTACACCTTC
cdr3_aa: CASSQGQQGNYGYTF

d_call: TRBD1
clone_size: NA
j_call: TRBJ2-3
v_call: TRBV11-3
cdr3_nt: TGTGCCAGCAGCTTAGGCCCTGCCGGGACAGGGGGCGCGAATACGCAGTATTTT
cdr3_aa: CASSLGPAGTGGANTQYF

d_call: TRBD1
clone_size: NA
j_call: TRBJ1-4
v_call: TRBV19
cdr3_nt: TGTGCCAGTAGCACCGGGACAGCGGATGAAAAACTGTTTTTT
cdr3_aa: CASSTGTADEKLFF

d_call: NA
clone_size: NA
j_call: TRBJ2-7
v_call: TRBV6-5
cdr3_nt: TGTGCCAGCAGTTACTCGAGTGTGAGGGAGCAGTACTTC
cdr3_aa: CASSYSSVREQYF

d_call: NA
clone_size: once
j_call: TRBJ2-1
v_call: TRBV4-2
cdr3_nt: TGTGCCAGCAGCTACCCCGGGGACAATGAGCAGTTCTTC
cdr3_aa: CASSYPGDNEQFF

d_call: NA
clone_size: NA
j_call: TRBJ1-5
v_call: TRBV7-9
cdr3_nt: TGTGCCAGCAGCTTAGAACAGGGAGAGAGTCAGCCCCAGCATTTT
cdr3_aa: CASSLEQGESQPQHF

d_call: NA
clone_size: NA
j_call: TRBJ1-2
v_call: TRBV18
cdr3_nt: TGTGCCAGCTCACCGCGACAGACTTTAGGCGACTATGGCTACACCTTC
cdr3_aa: CASSPRQTLGDYGYTF

d_call: NA
clone_size: NA
j_call: TRBJ2-7
v_call: TRBV21-1
cdr3_nt: TGTGCCAGCGTCTCCAGGACAGAGAACTCCTACGAGCAGTACTTC
cdr3_aa: CASVSRTENSYEQYF

d_call: NA
clone_size: once
j_call: TRBJ2-2
v_call: TRBV5-1
cdr3_nt: TGCGCCAGCAGCGAACAGGGAACCACCGGGGAGCTGTTTTTT
cdr3_aa: CASSEQGTTGELFF

d_call: TRBD1
clone_size: NA
j_call: TRBJ1-2
v_call: TRBV19
cdr3_nt: TGTGCCAGTAGTAGGCCCGGGACAGGGGGCATCTATGGCTACACCTTC
cdr3_aa: CASSRPGTGGIYGYTF

d_call: NA
clone_size: NA
j_call: TRBJ1-2
v_call: TRBV13
cdr3_nt: TGTGCCAGCAGCTTTACTAACTATGGCTACACCTTC
cdr3_aa: CASSFTNYGYTF

d_call: NA
clone_size: NA
j_call: TRBJ1-2
v_call: TRBV30
cdr3_nt: TGTGCCTGCAGGGATAACTATGGCTACACCTTC
cdr3_aa: CACRDNYGYTF

d_call: TRBD1
clone_size: NA
j_call: TRBJ1-2
v_call: TRBV7-2
cdr3_nt: TGTGCCAGCAGCTTAGCCCACGGACAGGGGCTTAACTATGGCTACACCTTC
cdr3_aa: CASSLAHGQGLNYGYTF

d_call: TRBD1
clone_size: once
j_call: TRBJ2-2
v_call: TRBV9
cdr3_nt: TGTGCCAGCAGGGACACAGGGGTTAACACCGGGGAGCTGTTTTTT
cdr3_aa: CASRDTGVNTGELFF

d_call: TRBD1
clone_size: NA
j_call: TRBJ1-1
v_call: TRBV24-1
cdr3_nt: TGTGCCACCAGTGAGAACCCAGGGGGCAAGGGAGCTTTCTTT
cdr3_aa: CATSENPGGKGAFF

d_call: NA
clone_size: NA
j_call: TRBJ1-6
v_call: TRBV28
cdr3_nt: TGTGCCAGCAGTTTAAAGGGGCCTAGCTCCTATAATTCACCCCTCCACTTT
cdr3_aa: CASSLKGPSSYNSPLHF

d_call: TRBD1
clone_size: NA
j_call: TRBJ1-1
v_call: TRBV3-1/TRBV3-2
cdr3_nt: TGTGCCAGCAGCCCCAGACAGGGTGACACTGAAGCTTTCTTT
cdr3_aa: CASSPRQGDTEAFF

d_call: NA
clone_size: few
j_call: TRBJ2-3
v_call: TRBV5-8
cdr3_nt: TGTGCCAGCAGCTTGAGGACGGTGGGGCCAGATACGCAGTATTTT
cdr3_aa: CASSLRTVGPDTQYF

d_call: TRBD1
clone_size: NA
j_call: TRBJ2-2
v_call: TRBV5-1
cdr3_nt: TGCGCCAGCAGCTTGGAGACAGGGTACACCGGGGAGCTGTTTTTT
cdr3_aa: CASSLETGYTGELFF

d_call: NA
clone_size: NA
j_call: TRBJ1-3
v_call: TRBV10-3
cdr3_nt: TGTGCCATCAGTGCCGGGAAGTCTGGAAACACCATATATTTT
cdr3_aa: CAISAGKSGNTIYF

d_call: NA
clone_size: NA
j_call: TRBJ1-1
v_call: TRBV11-2
cdr3_nt: TGTGCCAGCAGCTTAGCCAGGGTGTCCACTGAAGCTTTCTTT
cdr3_aa: CASSLARVSTEAFF

d_call: TRBD1
clone_size: NA
j_call: TRBJ2-7
v_call: TRBV5-6
cdr3_nt: TGTGCCAGCAGCTTGGGGACAGGGAACTCCTACGAGCAGTACTTC
cdr3_aa: CASSLGTGNSYEQYF

d_call: TRBD2
clone_size: NA
j_call: TRBJ2-5
v_call: TRBV24-1
cdr3_nt: TGTGCCACCAGTGATCTGACTAGCGGGAGAGGGGAGACCCAGTACTTC
cdr3_aa: CATSDLTSGRGETQYF

d_call: NA
clone_size: few
j_call: TRBJ1-1
v_call: TRBV18
cdr3_nt: TGTGCCAGCTCAGGGCAGGCGAACACTGAAGCTTTCTTT
cdr3_aa: CASSGQANTEAFF

d_call: NA
clone_size: NA
j_call: TRBJ1-4
v_call: TRBV9
cdr3_nt: TGTGCCAGCAGCCCCACGGGGAACTTACTTGAAAAACTGTTTTTT
cdr3_aa: CASSPTGNLLEKLFF

d_call: TRBD2
clone_size: NA
j_call: TRBJ2-5
v_call: TRBV7-9
cdr3_nt: TGTGCCAGCAACTCCGGGACTAGCGGGAGGGCCGGGGAGACCCAGTACTTC
cdr3_aa: CASNSGTSGRAGETQYF

d_call: NA
clone_size: NA
j_call: TRBJ2-1
v_call: TRBV4-2
cdr3_nt: TGTGCCAGCGAAGGGGTAGGAAATGAGCAGTTCTTC
cdr3_aa: CASEGVGNEQFF

d_call: NA
clone_size: NA
j_call: TRBJ2-1
v_call: TRBV27
cdr3_nt: TGTGCCAGCGCCGAGGGGGATTCGGGCTACAATGAGCAGTTCTTC
cdr3_aa: CASAEGDSGYNEQFF

d_call: TRBD1
clone_size: NA
j_call: TRBJ2-7
v_call: TRBV7-3
cdr3_nt: TGTGCCAGCAGCACAGGGGGCGAGCAGTACTTC
cdr3_aa: CASSTGGEQYF

d_call: NA
clone_size: NA
j_call: TRBJ2-5
v_call: TRBV29-1
cdr3_nt: TGCAGCGGTCGCGGGGGCGAGACCCAGTACTTC
cdr3_aa: CSGRGGETQYF

d_call: NA
clone_size: NA
j_call: TRBJ1-1
v_call: TRBV7-3
cdr3_nt: TGTGCCAGCAGCCTCTTCGGGGACACTGAAGCTTTCTTT
cdr3_aa: CASSLFGDTEAFF